Sequencing of this T cell receptor (beta chain) was carried out in a study of CD8 T cells in ankylosing spondylitis. Using its own MiXCR run on the 5' RACE reads, TCRdb lists one record per CDR3 protein. Seen here are tens of thousands of distinct CDR3 sequences, over 3.5% observed once, and the top ten hold approximately 4%. Germline CDR1 is SGDLS and CDR2 is YYNGEE. CDR3 size: 14 residues. J gave up 4 bases and V 0 bases, and 3 bases lay outside the gene matches. This clonotype was found a few times. V usage is TRBV9 and J usage is TRBJ1-2; 7 nucleotides line up with TRBD1. Input material: blood, either unsorted or a sorted T cell fraction (not recorded which). This clonotype was obtained from a female donor with ankylosing spondylitis or in good health (not recorded which). CDR3 sequence: CASSVVGTAYGYTF. DNA for the CDR3: TGTGCCAGCAGCGTAGTGGGGACAGCCTATGGCTACACCTTC.